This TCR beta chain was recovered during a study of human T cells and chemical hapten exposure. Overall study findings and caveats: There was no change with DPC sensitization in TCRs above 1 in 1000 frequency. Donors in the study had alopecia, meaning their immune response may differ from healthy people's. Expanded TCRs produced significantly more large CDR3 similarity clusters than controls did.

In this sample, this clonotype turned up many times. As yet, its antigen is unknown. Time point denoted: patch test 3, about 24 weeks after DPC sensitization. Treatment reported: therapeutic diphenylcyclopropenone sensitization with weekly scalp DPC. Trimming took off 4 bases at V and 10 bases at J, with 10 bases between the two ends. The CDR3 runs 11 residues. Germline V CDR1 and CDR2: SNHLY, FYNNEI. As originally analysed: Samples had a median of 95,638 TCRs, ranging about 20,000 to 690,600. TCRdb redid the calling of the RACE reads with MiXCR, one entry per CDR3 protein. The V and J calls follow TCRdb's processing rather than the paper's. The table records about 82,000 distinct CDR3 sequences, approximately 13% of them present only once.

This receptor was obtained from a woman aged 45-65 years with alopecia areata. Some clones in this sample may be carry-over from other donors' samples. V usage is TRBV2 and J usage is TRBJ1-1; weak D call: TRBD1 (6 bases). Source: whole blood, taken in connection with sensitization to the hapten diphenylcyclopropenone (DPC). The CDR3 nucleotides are TGTGCCAGCAGTGCGGACAGAGGAGCTTTCTTT. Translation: CASSADRGAFF.